The next 29 T cell receptor beta chains were all read from a single sample in a study of blood T cell repertoires in COVID-19. Clones were sequenced by immunoSEQ multiplex PCR, and TCRdb holds only the in-frame ones, with some missing. The data contain over 75,000 clones, roughly 79% of them seen just once; the ten biggest clones take up about 15%. The sequenced material came from peripheral blood. All receptors come from a human donor in a cohort sampled during active COVID-19.

The J gene is TRBJ2-3, the V gene TRBV4-1; 12 nucleotides align to TRBD2. V gave up 1 base and J gave up 3 bases; unmatched junction bases: 8. Germline CDR1 is MGHRA and CDR2 is YSYEKL. The CDR3 consists of 18 residues. In nucleotides, the CDR3 is TGCGCCAGCAGCCAAGTTGCGGGACTAGCGGGCCTTACAGATACGCAGTATTTT. This sequence encodes CASSQVAGLAGLTDTQYF.

The rearrangement joins TRBV6-1 to TRBJ2-1; D is uncertain. The CDR3 has 13 residues. Trimming stripped 0 bases from V and 9 bases from J, with 9 bases between. Germline V gives CDR1 MNHNS, CDR2 SASEGT. CDR3 nucleotide sequence: TGTGCCAGCAGTGAAGCTGAAAACAGTGAGCAGTTCTTC. Amino acid sequence: CASSEAENSEQFF.

The chain recombines TRBV4-1 with TRBJ2-3; 13 positions match TRBD2. V lost 4 bases, J lost 4 bases, and 8 bases stayed unmatched. Germline CDR1 is MGHRA and CDR2 is YSYEKL. This CDR3 has 17 amino acids. This CDR3 is CASSLYPGTSGADTQYF. Written as DNA, the CDR3 is TGCGCCAGCAGCCTGTACCCTGGGACTAGCGGGGCAGATACGCAGTATTTT.

The V and J genes are TRBV20-1 and TRBJ2-4, with 7 bases aligning to TRBD2. Losses at the gene ends were 3 bases for V and 0 bases for J; bases not matched to a gene: 11. CDR1 and CDR2 (germline): DFQATT, SNEGSKA (reference sequence). The CDR3 length is 17 residues. The CDR3 reads CSASPLREDLAKNIQYF. CDR3 in DNA: TGCAGTGCTAGTCCGCTACGGGAGGATCTAGCCAAAAACATTCAGTACTTC.

This clone has a count of ten or more. This chain uses TRBV5-1 with TRBJ2-7; 8 nucleotides line up with TRBD2. V gave up 0 bases and J gave up 2 bases; unmatched junction bases: 4. Germline V gene lookup returns CDR1 SGHRS and CDR2 YFSETQ. The CDR3 extends over 15 amino acids. CDR3 sequence: CASSLGTSSTYEQYV. CDR3 sequence (DNA): TGCGCCAGCAGCTTGGGGACTAGCTCGACCTACGAGCAGTACGTC.

This chain uses TRBV6-7 with TRBJ2-5; 7 nucleotides line up with TRBD1. TRBV6-7 is noted as an ORF with a role that remains uncertain. The CDR3 runs 17 residues. The junction had 15 bases not matched to a gene; V was cut back by 4 bases and J by 4 bases. The DNA of the CDR3 is TGTGCCAGCAGTTCTACACTCGACAGGGTAGGGGGAGAGACCCAGTACTTC. Translating gives CASSSTLDRVGGETQYF.

The chain uses TRBV6-1 and TRBJ1-5; D gene unclear. V shed 2 bases and J shed 6 bases, with 14 bases lying between them. This CDR3 has 15 residues. Germline CDR1 reads MNHNS; CDR2 reads SASEGT. CDR3 residues: CASSEKQTILQPQHF. The CDR3, as DNA: TGTGCCAGCAGTGAAAAACAGACAATACTTCAGCCCCAGCATTTT.

The chain combines TRBV5-4 with TRBJ1-4, with a tentative D call TRBD1 (6 bases). Looked up from germline, CDR1 is SGHNT and CDR2 is YYREEE (reference sequence). Between the trimmed V and J ends, which lost 4 bases and 4 bases, there was a span of 17 bases. The CDR3 contains 16 residues. The chain's CDR3 is CASSPTAGANNEKLFF. CDR3 DNA: TGTGCCAGCAGCCCCACGGCGGGGGCGAATAATGAAAAACTGTTTTTT. The variable domain in full, with the rest retrieved from reference TRBV5-4 and TRBJ1-4, is ETGVTQSPTHLIKTRGQQVTLRCSSQSGHNTVSWYQQALGQGPQFIFQYYREEENGRGNFPPRFSGLQFPNYSSELNVNALELDDSALYLCASSPTAGANNEKLFFGSGTQLSVL.

The chain combines TRBV5-1 with TRBJ2-1; tentatively, D is TRBD2 (6 bases). This CDR3 contains 14 residues. Trimming pared 4 bases from V and 3 bases from J, leaving 11 bases between. Germline assignment: CDR1 SGHRS and CDR2 YFSETQ. The CDR3 sequence is CASSQTGDYNEQFF. CDR3 DNA: TGCGCCAGCAGCCAAACGGGGGACTACAATGAGCAGTTCTTC.

The CDR3 coding sequence is TGTGCCAGCAGCTATCTAGCCTACACAGATACGCAGTATTTT. Amino acids: CASSYLAYTDTQYF. This rearrangement joins TRBV11-3 to TRBJ2-3; TRBD2 might be the D (5 bases). Trimming pared 4 bases from V and 2 bases from J, leaving 10 bases between. Germline V gene sequence: CDR1 SGHNT, CDR2 YENEEA. The CDR3 runs to 14 residues.

V usage is TRBV19 and J usage is TRBJ2-1, with 10 bases identical to TRBD2. After removal of 2 bases from V and 6 bases from J, the junction contained 4 bases not matched to a gene. In germline, CDR1 is LNHDA, CDR2 SQIVND (reference sequence). This CDR3 region has 15 residues. CDR3 nucleotide sequence: TGTGCCAGTAGTATATCCCCTAGCGGGAGCAATGAGCAGTTCTTC. Protein: CASSISPSGSNEQFF.

This clone was detected only once. The V call is TRBV24-1, the J call TRBJ2-7; unclear D gene. This CDR3 comprises 15 residues. Trimming left V 4 bases short and J 1 base short, with 13 bases between. Germline V gene lookup returns CDR1 KGHDR and CDR2 SFDVKD. The CDR3 DNA is TGTGCCACCAGTGAGGAAAAGAGACATTCCTACGAGCAGTACGTC. This sequence encodes CATSEEKRHSYEQYV.

This clone has more than one count but fewer than ten. The chain couples TRBV6-5 to TRBJ2-7, with TRBD1 matching over 9 bases. The CDR3 is made up of 15 amino acids. The trim removed 7 bases at V and 3 bases at J, leaving 10 bases unmatched. CDR1 is MNHEY, CDR2 SVGAGI, per germline. The DNA of the CDR3 is TGTGCCAGCACCCAACCCGGGACAGGGCTCTACGAGCAGTACGTC. Protein product: CASTQPGTGLYEQYV.

The chain uses TRBV12-5 and TRBJ2-7; 10 nucleotides line up with TRBD1. The CDR3 contains 16 residues. Germline V CDR1 and CDR2: LGHNT, FRNRAP. V was clipped by 3 bases and J by 4 bases; unmatched bases: 9. CDR3 DNA: TGTGCTAGTGGTTTAACATTAGGGACAGGGGTGTACGAGCAGTACTTC. This translates into CASGLTLGTGVYEQYF.

This chain's CDR3 is CASSQDRGESTEAFF. CDR3 sequence (DNA): TGTGCCAGCAGCCAAGATCGGGGGGAAAGCACTGAAGCTTTCTTT. This chain connects TRBV3-1 (or the pseudogene TRBV3-2) to TRBJ1-1, with D possibly being TRBD1 (5 bases). This CDR3 has 15 residues. Germline CDR1 reads LGHDT; CDR2 reads YNNKEL (reference sequence). Trimming pared 0 bases from V and 4 bases from J, leaving 12 bases between.

Worth noting for this clone: This same CDR3 is encoded by further DNA sequences in the sample. The V call is TRBV5-1, the J call TRBJ1-1; D remains unclear. Germline CDR1 SGHRS, CDR2 YFSETQ. V was clipped by 1 base and J by 8 bases, with 9 bases between them. The CDR3 contains 12 residues. CDR3 residues: CASSLPSSEAFF. CDR3 bases: TGCGCCAGCAGCTTGCCTTCGTCCGAAGCTTTCTTT. Complete variable domain (other parts from reference TRBV5-1 and TRBJ1-1): KAGVTQTPRYLIKTRGQQVTLSCSPISGHRSVSWYQQTPGQGLQFLFEYFSETQRNKGNFPGRFSGRQFSNSRSEMNVSTLELGDSALYLCASSLPSSEAFFGQGTRLTVV.

In its sample, this clone was seen a few times. This chain uses TRBV5-6 with TRBJ1-6, with 8 bases matching TRBD1. The ends lost 4 bases at V and 4 bases at J; junction bases unmatched: 10. The CDR3 totals 17 residues. Per the germline V gene, CDR1 is SGHDT and CDR2 is YYEEEE. The CDR3 sequence: CASSDQTGAGYNSPLHF. CDR3 nucleotide sequence: TGTGCCAGCAGCGACCAGACAGGGGCCGGTTATAATTCACCCCTCCACTTT.

In its sample, this clone was seen once. Sequence at one end of the junction differs from germline and may be a read error. The CDR3 coding sequence is TGCGCCAGCAGCTTGGTATCGCCCTCCTTGTACAGTGAGCAGTTCTTC. Protein sequence: CASSLVSPSLYSEQFF. This chain uses TRBV5-1 with TRBJ2-1; D remains ambiguous. Germline V lookup: CDR1 SGHRS, CDR2 YFSETQ. This CDR3 is 16 amino acids long. The variable domain in full, with the rest retrieved from reference TRBV5-1 and TRBJ2-1, is KAGVTQTPRYLIKTRGQQVTLSCSPISGHRSVSWYQQTPGQGLQFLFEYFSETQRNKGNFPGRFSGRQFSNSRSEMNVSTLELGDSALYLCASSLVSPSLYSEQFFGPGTRLTVL.

This clone appeared a single time. The chain couples TRBV19 to TRBJ2-7, with 7 bases matching TRBD1. V shed 5 bases, J shed 2 bases, and the junction held 12 bases outside the gene matches. The CDR3 consists of 16 residues. In germline, CDR1 is LNHDA, CDR2 SQIVND (reference sequence). The CDR3 nucleotides are TGTGCCAGTAGTCTCGCGACAGGGCCCCTTCCCTACGAGCAGTACTTC. Translation: CASSLATGPLPYEQYF.

This chain links TRBV24-1 with TRBJ2-1, with D possibly being TRBD1 (5 bases). In germline, CDR1 is KGHDR, CDR2 SFDVKD. V lost 5 bases to trimming and J lost 0 bases, with 10 bases between them. The CDR3 contains 15 residues. This CDR3 is CATSVRQSSYNEQFF. CDR3 nucleotides: TGTGCCACCAGTGTTCGACAGAGCTCCTACAATGAGCAGTTCTTC.

J is TRBJ2-2 and V is TRBV7-6; D gene ambiguous. Germline assignment: CDR1 SGHVS and CDR2 FNYEAQ. With 4 bases removed from V and 1 base from J, the gap between germline ends came to 4 bases. The CDR3 covers 13 residues. CDR3 DNA sequence: TGTGCCAGCAGCTCAATGAACACCGGGGAGCTGTTTTTT. Protein sequence: CASSSMNTGELFF.

This chain uses TRBV27 with TRBJ1-1; D is perhaps TRBD1 (6 bases). V shed 6 bases and J shed 4 bases, with 18 bases lying between them. The CDR3 totals 15 residues. In germline, CDR1 is MNHEY, CDR2 SMNVEV (reference sequence). DNA of the CDR3: TGTGCCAGCAGCGCGAATGTACAGGGTGGCACTGAAGCTTTCTTT. Protein: CASSANVQGGTEAFF.

The sample holds one count of this clone. The chain carries TRBV29-1 and TRBJ2-2; 8 nucleotides agree with TRBD2. The junction had 2 bases not matched to a gene; V was cut back by 0 bases and J by 2 bases. Germline values: CDR1 SQVTM, CDR2 ANQGSEA. The CDR3 consists of 15 residues. The CDR3 spells CSVEEAGVNTGELFF. CDR3 sequence (DNA): TGCAGCGTTGAAGAAGCGGGAGTTAACACCGGGGAGCTGTTTTTT.

The V call is TRBV15, the J call TRBJ1-2; tentative D call: TRBD1 (6 bases). Germline V gene lookup returns CDR1 LNHNV and CDR2 YYDKDF (reference sequence). Trimming stripped 2 bases from V and 3 bases from J, with 19 bases between. This CDR3 contains 17 residues. The CDR3, as DNA: TGTGCCACCAGCAGACCTCGGACAGAGCGCCCCCACTATGGCTACACCTTC. Its translation is CATSRPRTERPHYGYTF.

In its sample, this clone was seen once. The V gene is TRBV5-6, the J gene TRBJ2-7; TRBD2 matches 8 bases. J lost 6 bases, V lost 6 bases, and 8 bases had no gene match. The germline V gene encodes CDR1 SGHDT and CDR2 YYEEEE. This CDR3 region has 13 residues. The CDR3 coding sequence is TGTGCCAGCAACCCGGGACTAGGGGGCGAGCAGTACTTC. Protein sequence: CASNPGLGGEQYF.

CDR3 in DNA: TGTGCCAGCAGCTCTTCCCACAGGGGAAGCACTGAAGCTTTCTTT. Protein product: CASSSSHRGSTEAFF. The rearrangement joins TRBV7-9 to TRBJ1-1; 7 positions match TRBD1. This CDR3 has 15 amino acids. CDR1 and CDR2 from the germline V gene are SEHNR and FQNEAQ (reference sequence). V lost 4 bases to trimming and J lost 4 bases; unmatched junction nucleotides: 9.

The V gene is TRBV5-1, the J gene TRBJ2-5, with 8 bases matching TRBD1. The end of the DNA aligns better with TRBJ2-7, so the J call may be wrong. Germline V gene sequence: CDR1 SGHRS, CDR2 YFSETQ. The CDR3 has 14 amino acids. CDR3 residues: CASSSTGVNYEQYF. The CDR3, as DNA: TGCGCCAGCAGCTCGACAGGGGTAAACTACGAGCAGTACTTC.

J is TRBJ2-5 and V is TRBV11-3; perhaps TRBD2 as D (6 bases). The germline gives CDR1 SGHNT, CDR2 YENEEA. The CDR3 totals 16 residues. The V and J ends lost 5 bases and 2 bases respectively, with 18 bases between them. The CDR3 DNA sequence: TGTGCCAGCAGCCCGGGGGTCGGGGGTTTACAAGAGACCCAGTACTTC. Translating gives CASSPGVGGLQETQYF.

This sequence joins TRBV7-9 and TRBJ1-6; 8 bases are shared with TRBD1. V lost 5 bases and J lost 11; bases outside the gene matches: 8. The length of the CDR3 is 14 residues. Per germline, CDR1 SEHNR and CDR2 FQNEAQ (reference sequence). The CDR3 DNA reads as TGTGCCAGCAGCCCAGGGACAGGCGGGACACCCCTCCACTTT. Translation gives CASSPGTGGTPLHF.